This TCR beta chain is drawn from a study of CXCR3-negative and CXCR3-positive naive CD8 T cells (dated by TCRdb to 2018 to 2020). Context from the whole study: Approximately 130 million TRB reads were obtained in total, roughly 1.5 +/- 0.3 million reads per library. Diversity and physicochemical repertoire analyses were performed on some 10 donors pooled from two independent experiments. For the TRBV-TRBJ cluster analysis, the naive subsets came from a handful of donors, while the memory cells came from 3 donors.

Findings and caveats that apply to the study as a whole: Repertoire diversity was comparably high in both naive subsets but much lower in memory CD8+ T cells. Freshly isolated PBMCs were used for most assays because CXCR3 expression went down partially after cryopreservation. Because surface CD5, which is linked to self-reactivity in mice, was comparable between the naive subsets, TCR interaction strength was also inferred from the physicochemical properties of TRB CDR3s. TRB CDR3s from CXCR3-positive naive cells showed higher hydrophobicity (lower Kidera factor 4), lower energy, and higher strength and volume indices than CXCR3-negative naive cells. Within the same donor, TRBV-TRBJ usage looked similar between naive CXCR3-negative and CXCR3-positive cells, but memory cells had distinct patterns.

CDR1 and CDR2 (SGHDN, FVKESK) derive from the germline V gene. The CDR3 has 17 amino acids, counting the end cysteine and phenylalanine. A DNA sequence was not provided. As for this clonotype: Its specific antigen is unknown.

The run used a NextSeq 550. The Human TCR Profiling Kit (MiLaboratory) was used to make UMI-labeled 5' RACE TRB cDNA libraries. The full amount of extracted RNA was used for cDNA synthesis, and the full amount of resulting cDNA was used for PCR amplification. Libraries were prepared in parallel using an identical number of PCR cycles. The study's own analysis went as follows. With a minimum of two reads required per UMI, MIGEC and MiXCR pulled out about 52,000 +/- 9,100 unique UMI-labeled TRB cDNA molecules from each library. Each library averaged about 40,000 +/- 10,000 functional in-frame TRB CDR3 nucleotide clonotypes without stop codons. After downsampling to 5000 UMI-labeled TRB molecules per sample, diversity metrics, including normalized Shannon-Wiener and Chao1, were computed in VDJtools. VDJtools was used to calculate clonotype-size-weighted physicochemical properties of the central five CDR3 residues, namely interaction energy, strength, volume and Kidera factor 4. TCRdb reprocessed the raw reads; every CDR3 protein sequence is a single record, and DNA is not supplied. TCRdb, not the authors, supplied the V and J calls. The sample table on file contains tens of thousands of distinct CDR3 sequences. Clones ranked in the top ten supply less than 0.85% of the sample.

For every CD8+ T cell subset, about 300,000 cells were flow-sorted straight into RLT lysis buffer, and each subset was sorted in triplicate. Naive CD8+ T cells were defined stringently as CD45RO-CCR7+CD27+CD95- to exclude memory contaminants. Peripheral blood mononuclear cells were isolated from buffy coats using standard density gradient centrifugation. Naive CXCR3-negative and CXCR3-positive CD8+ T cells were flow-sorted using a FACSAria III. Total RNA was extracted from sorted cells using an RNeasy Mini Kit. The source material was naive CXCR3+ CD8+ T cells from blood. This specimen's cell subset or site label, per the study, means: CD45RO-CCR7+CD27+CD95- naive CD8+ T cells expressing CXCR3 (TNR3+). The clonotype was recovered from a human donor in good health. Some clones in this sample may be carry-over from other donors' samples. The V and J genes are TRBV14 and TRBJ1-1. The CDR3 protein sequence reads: CASSQDWLVAVDTEAFF.